The source of this T cell receptor beta chain is a study of CXCR4 blockade with PD-1 therapy in pancreatic cancer. Findings and limits, study-wide: Convergent selection by common tumor antigens was suggested by nucleotide rearrangement counts. Tumors were clonally expanded, mean about 0.14 versus 0.05 in healthy blood.

Clones were read by immunoSEQ multiplex PCR, and TCRdb kept only the in-frame ones, dropping some. The sample carries about 17,000 clones, about two thirds recorded once. With regard to this clone: As yet, its antigen is unknown.

This CDR3 has 14 amino acids. The V end was cut by 8 bases, the J end by 6 bases, with 16 bases between. CDR1 and CDR2 (germline): LNHNV, YYDKDF (reference sequence). The sequencing input was tumor tissue. The J gene is TRBJ2-2, the V gene TRBV15; D might be TRBD1 (6 bases). The sequence came from a human donor with pancreatic ductal adenocarcinoma. CDR3 nucleotide sequence: TGTGCCACCCGGAATGGGGGCAGGGCCGGGGAGCTGTTTTTT. As protein: CATRNGGRAGELFF.